This TCR beta chain was identified in a study of Graves' ophthalmopathy and Graves' hyperthyroidism (dated by TCRdb to between 2017 and 2018). Study-wide context: Peripheral blood samples were taken at the time of initial diagnosis, before any treatment was given. To explore V-J signatures that distinguish ophthalmopathy from hyperthyroidism, a discovery set of about a hundred patients was enrolled, made up of 43 with ophthalmopathy and some 56 with stable hyperthyroidism. An independent validation cohort comprised around 20 hyperthyroidism patients and 17 patients who later progressed from hyperthyroidism to ophthalmopathy. The study used TCR beta repertoire signatures to distinguish Graves' ophthalmopathy from Graves' hyperthyroidism and to predict progression to ophthalmopathy. In total, 120 to 150 blood samples were TCR-sequenced: approximately 42 ophthalmopathy, some 75 hyperthyroidism and about 17 hyperthyroidism-to-ophthalmopathy patients. In more than five hyperthyroidism patients, the T-cell repertoires found in thyroid tissue were compared with those found in blood. After sampling, hyperthyroidism patients received methimazole starting at 30 mg daily, and ophthalmopathy patients received high-dose intravenous methylprednisolone.

Ophthalmopathy patients had moderately to severely active disease, Clinical Activity Score of at least 3, NOSPECS grade of at least 4, and disease duration under 3 months. Patients with other autoimmune diseases, uncontrolled infections, pregnancy or lactation were excluded from the study. Diagnosis relied on clinical symptoms, serum thyroxine, TRAb, thyroid ultrasound and orbital computed tomography. Using Ficoll-Paque density gradient centrifugation, PBMCs were isolated from 8.5 to 10 ml of fresh peripheral blood. Total RNA was extracted with Trizol reagent and quality-checked on an Agilent 2100 Bioanalyzer. CDR1 and CDR2 (SQVTM, ANQGSEA) derive from the germline V gene. Including the terminal cysteine and phenylalanine, the CDR3 comprises 12 residues. Of the read, only the CDR3 DNA is kept; its 36 bases are in frame from base 1. Trimming costs V 7 bases and J 10 bases, and their ends lie 19 bases apart.

General findings and caveats noted by the study authors: In validation, the model predicted ophthalmopathy progression with about 70% sensitivity and about 73% specificity; some 13 predicted patients were CT-confirmed with GO in a median of approximately 6.2 months. Ophthalmopathy was separated from stable hyperthyroidism by the 13-signature model with roughly 90% sensitivity and 81% to 84% specificity in cross-validation and with 80%/75% in the test set. Most expanded thyroid clonotypes with a frequency above 0.001 also appeared in blood, which suggests that blood repertoires may reflect the immune response in the thyroid. No statistical method was used to set the sample size in advance, and the investigators knew which group each participant was assigned to.

For repertoire sequencing, the TCR beta CDR3 regions were amplified from RNA transcripts. A first-round RT-PCR used HTBI primers with the Qiagen OneStep RT-PCR kit, followed by a second-round multiplex PCR, size selection and purification. Libraries were sequenced on an Illumina HiSeq2000 using paired-end 100 bp reads. In the source study's methods: SOAPnuke was used to process the reads, removing any read that contained adapters or uncalled bases, had a mean Phred below 15, or lacked an exact match to the constant primer or identifier. High-quality paired reads were merged with COPE v1.2.5. Each unique nucleotide sequence was defined as a clonotype, and clonotypes were aligned to IMGT TRB V, D and J references with MiTCR v1.1. Analysis was restricted to V-J combinations with a frequency above 0.0001, which covered roughly 99% of repertoires. For each V-J combination, a TCR clonal expansion and chaos score was defined as F50 clonal expansion divided by the chaos observed in the TCRdist matrix. Welch's t-statistics and random forest were used to reduce features to about 13 V-J combinations, which were fed into a naive Bayes classifier. The Morisita-Horn index was used to measure how similar the thyroid and blood repertoires were. TCRdb took the public reads, trimmed them with fastp at Q25, ran MiXCR for clone calling and kept in-frame beta chains. Merged by CDR3 protein, the rows form single entries marked with the most common genes and DNA. The authors' filters were not applied to this entry. The sample table contains 600,000 to 700,000 distinct CDR3 sequences; only one count was recorded for just over 40% of them. The ten largest clones represent over 2.5% of the sample.

Ten or more counts support this clonotype. This clone's antigen is unknown. One base away there is no much larger clone; base qualities are not given. The source of this sequence is an adult man with Graves' ophthalmopathy. The sample comprised peripheral blood. The chain is encoded by TRBV29-1 joined to TRBJ1-1; TRBD1 is a possible D gene, resting on 6 matching bases. The nucleotide sequence reads as follows: TGCAGCGCTGGGGTAGCAGGGGATCGAGCTTTCTTT. Translated, it reads CSAGVAGDRAFF.